This T cell receptor beta chain emerged from a study of Graves' ophthalmopathy and Graves' hyperthyroidism. Across the whole study: Cases classed as stable hyperthyroidism had no ophthalmopathy within 18 months of follow-up.

The hyperthyroidism patients, aged 18 to 65, had been newly diagnosed, with under 2 months' duration. Beta-chain TCR CDR3 regions were amplified from RNA transcripts. An opening RT-PCR round employed HTBI primers and preceded a second-round multiplex PCR. TCRdb fed the multiplex PCR reads into MiXCR, producing one record per CDR3 protein. Here the sample spans 1 million to 1.3 million distinct CDR3 sequences, 36% being singletons. This clonotype was observed many times. The source material was peripheral blood or thyroid tissue (not recorded which). This TCR was sampled from an adult man with Graves' hyperthyroidism.

The CDR3 DNA follows: TGTGCCAGTAGTACGCCTCCCTACGAGCAGTACTTC. It codes for CASSTPPYEQYF. The V call is TRBV19, the J call TRBJ2-7; no firm D call. The germline V gene has CDR1 LNHDA and CDR2 SQIVND (reference sequence). The CDR3 is 12 amino acids. Trimming removed 4 bases at V and 2 bases at J, with 6 bases between.